This TCR beta chain emerged from a study of blood T cells in healthy people across ages. Study outcomes and limitations: The study found more naive CD4+ cells and higher diversity in long-lived than aged donors. A conclusive naive versus antigen-experienced comparison was prevented by the unsorted PBMCs. Getting older went along with TCR beta diversity per million T cells dropping roughly linearly.

Trimming took 4 bases from V and 8 from J, leaving 12 bases between them. The CDR3 sequence is 13 residues long. From germline, CDR1 is LNHDA and CDR2 SQIVND (reference sequence). Primers used in a second PCR of about 6 to 11 cycles were a sample-barcoded 5' primer and a J-beta primer mix. Each TCR beta cDNA got a 12-nucleotide random molecular identifier. TCRdb re-analysed the 5' RACE reads in MiXCR, keeping a single row per CDR3 protein. The sample contains more than 650,000 distinct CDR3 sequences, 22% of which appear only once. This clonotype was found a few times. Its target is unknown. This TCR was sampled from a man between 65 and 79 years old in good health. Sequencing used blood. The rearrangement uses TRBV19 and TRBJ1-5; D remains unclear. The CDR3 region is CASSRHMEEPQHF. For the CDR3, the DNA is TGTGCCAGTAGTAGGCATATGGAGGAGCCCCAGCATTTT.